The entry that follows covers one T cell receptor beta chain sequence. The source of the sample is a study of blood T cell repertoires in COVID-19. At the level of the study: From T cells, B-cell-depleted T cells, or PBMCs came the material, which was cDNA or gDNA.

Original data processing: Amplifying reference gene primers gave estimates of nucleated cell counts. The repertoire was sequenced with immunoSEQ multiplex PCR; TCRdb's copy has only in-frame clones and lacks some. V and J calls and clone size come straight from that table; D and trimming were deduced from the DNA. The sample carries about 290,000 clones, around 86% recorded once. Individuals drawn from 20 to 25 US areas were about 18 to 100 years old. Germline CDR1 SGDLS, CDR2 YYNGEE. The germline V and J ends were trimmed by 4 bases and 2 bases, with 17 bases remaining between them. The CDR3 covers 16 residues.

Material: PBMCs or T cells enriched from blood (not recorded which). J is TRBJ2-3 and V is TRBV9; possibly TRBD2 for D (5 bases). This TCR was recovered from a woman aged 40 to 50 who had recovered from COVID-19. CDR3 DNA sequence: TGTGCCAGCAGCCCCGGGGTTGGCGGTTACACAGATACGCAGTATTTT. It codes for CASSPGVGGYTDTQYF. Using reference TRBV9 and TRBJ2-3 for the parts outside the CDR3, the full variable domain is DSGVTQTPKHLITATGQRVTLRCSPRSGDLSVYWYQQSLDQGLQFLIQYYNGEERAKGNILERFSAQQFPDLHSELNLSSLELGDSALYFCASSPGVGGYTDTQYFGPGTRLTVL.